The 26 T cell receptor beta chains below all came from one sample that was sequenced in a study of T cells in women clearing cervical HPV infection. The table came from immunoSEQ multiplex PCR; TCRdb's copy has only in-frame clones and leaves some out. The sample has roughly 20,000 clones. The sample consisted of blood buffy coat. The receptor set was obtained from a woman between 18 and 69 years old with a cervical HPV16 infection that either progressed to CIN3+ or cleared (not recorded which).

Of note for this clone: The read halts 3 residues ahead of the CDR3 end, with the missing end drawn from the germline J gene. V and J are TRBV28 and TRBJ1-5; tentatively, D is TRBD1 (6 bases). This CDR3 spans 15 amino acids. Trimming shortened V by 6 bases and J by 7 bases, and 19 bases separated the two germline ends. Germline CDR1 and CDR2: MDHEN and SYDVKM. The CDR3 bases that were read are TGTGCCAGCAGCGACCGAACACAGGGTATGCAGCCC. Its protein is CASSDRTQGMQP. The whole CDR3 is CASSDRTQGMQPQHF.

In the case of this clone: The read terminates 3 residues before the CDR3 end, so the remaining end is supplied by the germline J gene. The chain links TRBV19 to TRBJ1-2, with 8 bases lining up with TRBD1. The V gene's germline CDR1 is LNHDA and CDR2 SQIVND (reference sequence). This CDR3 has 13 amino acids. The part of the CDR3 DNA that was read is TGTGCCAGTAGTTTACAGGGGGGGTACGAC. This sequence encodes CASSLQGGYD. The entire CDR3 is CASSLQGGYDYTF.

To note about this clone: The read finishes 3 residues shy of the CDR3 end, and the germline J gene is used to complete it. This chain uses TRBV19 with TRBJ2-5; 8 positions match TRBD1. Germline assignment: CDR1 LNHDA and CDR2 SQIVND (reference sequence). V dropped 8 bases and J dropped 4; count of bases not matched to a gene: 15. There are 16 residues in the CDR3. The CDR3 is CASALEAGGPGETQYF. CDR3 DNA, as far as it was read: TGTGCCAGTGCGTTGGAGGCAGGGGGCCCGGGAGAGACC.

With regard to this clone: Coverage ceases 3 residues before the CDR3 finishes, and the germline J gene fills in the end. The chain joins TRBV19 to TRBJ2-3; maybe TRBD1 (5 bases). Germline CDR1 LNHDA, CDR2 SQIVND (reference sequence). The CDR3 is 14 residues long. The CDR3 is CASSIADGQETQYF. Incomplete CDR3 DNA: TGTGCCAGTAGTATAGCGGACGGACAAGAGACG.

As concerns this clone: Sequencing ends 3 residues short of the CDR3 end; the germline J gene provides the rest. This chain uses TRBV6-2 or TRBV6-3 with TRBJ2-3; 7 bases are a match to TRBD2. Germline CDR1 is MNHEY and CDR2 is SVGEGT. The CDR3 totals 16 residues. Trimming cost V 2 bases and J 1 base; bases outside gene matches: 6. The sequenced CDR3 bases are TGTGCCAGCAGTTACCTAGAGCGGGGTCGCACAGATACG. It is translated as CASSYLERGRTDT. The CDR3 in its entirety is CASSYLERGRTDTQYF.

A word on this clone: The read ends 3 residues shy of where the CDR3 ends; the end is completed using the germline J gene. V usage is TRBV2 and J usage is TRBJ2-2; D gene ambiguous. CDR1 is SNHLY, CDR2 FYNNEI, per germline. V lost 6 bases, J lost 1 base, and 12 bases lay in between. CDR3 size: 15 residues. The CDR3 loop is CASSAVRWNTGELFF. The sequenced part of the CDR3 DNA is TGTGCCAGCAGCGCTGTGCGGTGGAACACCGGGGAG. Drawing the rest from reference TRBV2 and TRBJ2-2, the complete variable domain is EPEVTQTPSHQVTQMGQEVILRCVPISNHLYFYWYRQILGQKVEFLVSFYNNEISEKSEIFDDQFSVERPDGSNFTLKIRSTKLEDSAMYFCASSAVRWNTGELFFGEGSRLTVL.

Details on this clone: The CDR3 end lies 3 residues beyond the end of the read and is filled in from the germline J gene. The J gene is TRBJ2-1, the V gene TRBV5-1; maybe TRBD2 (6 bases). Germline V gene sequence: CDR1 SGHRS, CDR2 YFSETQ. This CDR3 has 14 residues. V lost 0 bases, J lost 9 bases, and 13 bases lay in between. The sequenced CDR3 bases are TGCGCCAGCAGCTTGGCTAGTCCAGCGGGTGAG. Protein sequence: CASSLASPAGE. The entire CDR3 protein is CASSLASPAGEQFF. Supplemented by reference TRBV5-1 and TRBJ2-1, the full variable domain reads KAGVTQTPRYLIKTRGQQVTLSCSPISGHRSVSWYQQTPGQGLQFLFEYFSETQRNKGNFPGRFSGRQFSNSRSEMNVSTLELGDSALYLCASSLASPAGEQFFGPGTRLTVL.

Notes on this clone: The read gets to within 3 residues of the CDR3 end, and the germline J gene fills in the rest. The chain combines TRBV5-6 with TRBJ1-2; D gene ambiguous. From germline, CDR1 is SGHDT and CDR2 YYEEEE. The CDR3 is 15 amino acids. V lost 0 bases and J lost 0, with 9 bases in between. This CDR3 reads CASSLEGSSNYGYTF. Partial CDR3 DNA: TGTGCCAGCAGCTTGGAAGGGTCCTCTAACTATGGC. The whole variable domain, filled in from reference TRBV5-6 and TRBJ1-2, reads DAGVTQSPTHLIKTRGQQVTLRCSPKSGHDTVSWYQQALGQGPQFIFQYYEEEERQRGNFPDRFSGHQFPNYSSELNVNALLLGDSALYLCASSLEGSSNYGYTFGSGTRLTVV.

As to this clone: Coverage ceases 3 residues before the CDR3 finishes, and the germline J gene fills in the end. This chain connects TRBV10-3 to TRBJ2-7; D gene unclear. The germline gives CDR1 ENHRY, CDR2 SYGVKD. There are 14 residues in the CDR3. V lost 4 bases, J lost 6 bases, and 16 bases lay in between. The CDR3 protein is CAISGQTEIGEQYF. The sequenced CDR3 bases are TGTGCCATCAGTGGGCAGACTGAAATAGGCGAG.

Of note for this clone: The read ends 3 residues before the CDR3 terminus; that terminus is restored from the germline J gene. V gene TRBV19 combines with J gene TRBJ2-3; no definite D call. The CDR3 runs 13 residues. Trimming left V 3 bases short and J 4 bases short, with 8 bases between. In germline, CDR1 is LNHDA, CDR2 SQIVND (reference sequence). The CDR3 region is CASSMPHSDTQYF. CDR3 bases read: TGTGCCAGTAGTATGCCCCACTCAGATACG.

In terms of frequency, this clone is medium-sized. The read is 3 residues too short to cover the CDR3 end, so that end is filled in from the germline J gene. The chain joins TRBV19 to TRBJ2-3; possible D gene TRBD2, 5 bases. The CDR3 has 12 residues. Germline CDR1 LNHDA, CDR2 SQIVND (reference sequence). Trimming pared 6 bases from V and 6 bases from J, leaving 10 bases between. CDR3 DNA (partial): TGTGCCAGTAGACTTTCGGGGGATACG. Its protein is CASRLSGDT. In full, the CDR3 is CASRLSGDTQYF.

A note on this clone: Read coverage stops 3 residues before the CDR3 terminus; the germline J gene supplies the remainder. The chain couples TRBV18 to TRBJ1-2; tentative D call: TRBD1 (6 bases). CDR3 length equals 18 residues. Per the germline V gene, CDR1 is KGHSH and CDR2 is LQKENI. The part of the CDR3 DNA that was read is TGTGCCAGCTCACCACCGGGACTAGCGGGGGCTAGCACAGATACC. This translates into CASSPPGLAGASTDT. The entire CDR3 reads CASSPPGLAGASTDTYTF.

Note on this clone: The sequenced fragment ends 3 residues before the CDR3 boundary, so the rest is inferred from the germline J gene. This chain uses TRBV7-3 with TRBJ2-2; D gene unclear. The germline V gene encodes CDR1 SGHTA and CDR2 FQGTGA. The CDR3 extends over 15 amino acids. Trimming cost V 4 bases and J 1 base, with 10 bases left between them. The CDR3 bases that were read are TGTGCCAGCAGCTCCCCCGGCGGGAACACCGGGGAG. It yields the protein CASSSPGGNTGE. The whole CDR3 protein is CASSSPGGNTGELFF.

Points on this clone: The read halts 3 residues ahead of the CDR3 end, with the missing end drawn from the germline J gene. The chain joins TRBV7-9 to TRBJ2-1; 11 bases are a match to TRBD1. The CDR3 sequence is 15 residues long. From germline, CDR1 is SEHNR and CDR2 FQNEAQ (reference sequence). V dropped 5 bases and J dropped 4; count of bases not matched to a gene: 4. The CDR3 sequence: CASSRTGGGYNEQFF. CDR3 DNA (partial): TGTGCCAGCAGCCGGACAGGGGGCGGTTACAATGAG. Based on the CDR3 plus reference TRBV7-9 and TRBJ2-1, the full variable domain is DTGVSQNPRHKITKRGQNVTFRCDPISEHNRLYWYRQTLGQGPEFLTYFQNEAQLEKSRLLSDRFSAERPKGSFSTLEIQRTEQGDSAMYLCASSRTGGGYNEQFFGPGTRLTVL.

As regards this clone: The read ends 3 residues shy of where the CDR3 ends; the end is completed using the germline J gene. The chain combines TRBV5-4 with TRBJ2-3; 8 bases are shared with TRBD1. The junction had 8 bases not matched to a gene; V was cut back by 2 bases and J by 6 bases. Germline CDR1 SGHNT, CDR2 YYREEE (reference sequence). This CDR3 is built from 15 residues. This CDR3 is CASSLMGQGADTQYF. The CDR3 DNA, read in part, is TGTGCCAGCAGCTTAATGGGGCAGGGGGCGGATACG.

As to this clone: The CDR3 extends 3 residues past the end of the read, so its final part is completed from the germline J gene. V usage is TRBV30 and J usage is TRBJ1-1; D is possibly TRBD1 (6 bases). The CDR3 runs 19 residues. With 0 bases removed from V and 1 base from J, the gap between germline ends came to 24 bases. Germline V gene lookup returns CDR1 GTSNPN and CDR2 SVGIG (reference sequence). The CDR3 bases that were read are TGTGCCTGGAGTGTACGGTTTGGGGGCGCAGGCCTACGGAACACTGAA. Its translation: CAWSVRFGGAGLRNTE. The entire CDR3 protein reads CAWSVRFGGAGLRNTEAFF.

Points on this clone: The read comes to an end 3 residues before the CDR3 does, leaving the germline J gene to fill in the end. J is TRBJ1-6 and V is TRBV18, with 11 bases matching TRBD1. The CDR3 is 15 amino acids. Germline assignment: CDR1 KGHSH and CDR2 LQKENI. CDR3 DNA (partial): TGTGCCAGCTCACCACAACCGGGACAGGGGGTGCCC. Translation gives CASSPQPGQGVP. The whole CDR3 sequence is CASSPQPGQGVPLHF. The full variable domain, with the rest looked up from reference TRBV18 and TRBJ1-6, is NAGVMQNPRHLVRRRGQEARLRCSPMKGHSHVYWYRQLPEEGLKFMVYLQKENIIDESGMPKERFSAEFPKEGPSILRIQQVVRGDSAAYFCASSPQPGQGVPLHFGNGTRLTVT.

As concerns this clone: Read sequence stops 3 residues before the CDR3 end, and the germline J gene provides the missing end. This sequence joins TRBV18 and TRBJ1-1; 8 nucleotides align to TRBD1. CDR3 length: 15 amino acids. Germline lookup yields CDR1 KGHSH and CDR2 LQKENI. Incomplete CDR3 DNA: TGTGCCAGCTCACCACTTGGGACAGGCCAAGAGACC. This gives the protein CASSPLGTGQET. The full CDR3 sequence reads CASSPLGTGQETAFF. Full variable domain (outside the CDR3, taken from reference TRBV18 and TRBJ1-1): NAGVMQNPRHLVRRRGQEARLRCSPMKGHSHVYWYRQLPEEGLKFMVYLQKENIIDESGMPKERFSAEFPKEGPSILRIQQVVRGDSAAYFCASSPLGTGQETAFFGQGTRLTVV.

Of note for this clone: The DNA ends 3 residues before the CDR3 does, and the rest of the CDR3 is filled in from the germline J gene. This rearrangement joins TRBV6-2 or TRBV6-3 to TRBJ2-3, with TRBD2 identical over 9 bases. The germline gives CDR1 MNHEY, CDR2 SVGEGT. The CDR3 runs 15 residues. The CDR3: CASRRRGGNGETQYF. Incomplete CDR3 DNA: TGTGCCAGCAGGCGGCGGGGGGGCAATGGAGAGACG.

Considering frequency, this clone is medium-sized. CDR3 DNA (partial): TGTGCCAGCTCACCAAGGGTCACTAGCGGTCCCACAGATACG. It codes for CASSPRVTSGPTDT. The full CDR3 reads CASSPRVTSGPTDTQYF. J is TRBJ2-3 and V is TRBV18; 8 bases align to TRBD2. With the read ending 3 residues before the CDR3 end, the germline J gene is used to fill in that end. Germline V gene data show CDR1 as KGHSH and CDR2 as LQKENI. This CDR3 is built from 17 residues. With V trimmed by 2 bases and J by 2 bases, 9 bases remained unmatched.

Details on this clone: The read comes to an end 3 residues before the CDR3 does, leaving the germline J gene to fill in the end. This chain uses TRBV30 with TRBJ2-3, with 12 bases identical to TRBD2. After removal of 0 bases from V and 6 bases from J, the junction contained 7 bases not matched to a gene. This CDR3 spans 16 amino acids. Germline CDR1 and CDR2: GTSNPN and SVGIG (reference sequence). The covered CDR3 bases are TGTGCCTGGAGTGTAGCTAGCGGGGGGGTCCAGGATACG. It encodes CAWSVASGGVQDT. The whole CDR3 sequence reads CAWSVASGGVQDTQYF.

As regards this clone: The read terminates 3 residues before the CDR3 end, so the remaining end is supplied by the germline J gene. V and J are TRBV20-1 and TRBJ2-6; 8 bases map to TRBD1. V was clipped by 6 bases and J by 4 bases; unmatched bases: 14. CDR1 and CDR2 from the germline V gene are DFQATT and SNEGSKA (reference sequence). The CDR3 totals 17 residues. CDR3 residues: CSAPRGRLPPGANVLTF. Incomplete CDR3 DNA: TGCAGTGCGCCCAGGGGGCGCCTTCCTCCGGGGGCCAACGTC.

About this clone itself: The CDR3 goes on 3 residues after the read ends, and that part is filled in from the germline J gene. V gene TRBV7-9 combines with J gene TRBJ2-3; 10 bases map to TRBD1. CDR1 and CDR2 (germline): SEHNR, FQNEAQ (reference sequence). CDR3 length: 15 amino acids. The CDR3 region is CASGSWTGGIETQYF. CDR3 DNA, as far as it was read: TGTGCCAGCGGGTCTTGGACAGGGGGTATTGAGACG. The full variable domain, with the rest looked up from reference TRBV7-9 and TRBJ2-3, is DTGVSQNPRHKITKRGQNVTFRCDPISEHNRLYWYRQTLGQGPEFLTYFQNEAQLEKSRLLSDRFSAERPKGSFSTLEIQRTEQGDSAMYLCASGSWTGGIETQYFGPGTRLTVL.

As regards this clone: Sequencing ends 3 residues short of the CDR3 end; the germline J gene provides the rest. The rearrangement uses TRBV5-1 and TRBJ1-4; 9 positions agree with TRBD1. Germline V gives CDR1 SGHRS, CDR2 YFSETQ. Trimming took 1 base from V and 8 from J; bases not matched to a gene: 6. This CDR3 is built from 15 residues. This CDR3 reads CASSLTDRGREKLFF. The part of the CDR3 DNA that was read is TGCGCCAGCAGCTTGACGGACAGGGGCAGAGAAAAA.

As concerns this clone: The CDR3 goes on 3 residues after the read ends, and that part is filled in from the germline J gene. The chain has TRBV6-2 or TRBV6-3 and TRBJ1-2; D possibly corresponds to TRBD1 (6 bases). Germline V CDR1 and CDR2: MNHEY, SVGEGT. Trimming pared 0 bases from V and 4 bases from J, leaving 9 bases between. This CDR3 spans 14 amino acids. CDR3 residues: CASSYSGQTYGYTF. The sequenced CDR3 bases are TGTGCCAGCAGTTACTCCGGACAGACCTATGGC.

Comments on this clone: The read ends 3 residues early relative to the CDR3; the germline J gene fills the gap. The chain has TRBV20-1 and TRBJ1-5; 8 bases fit TRBD1. Unmatched junction bases numbered 6, after V lost 4 bases and J lost 7 bases. There are 13 residues in the CDR3. Germline-derived CDR1 and CDR2 are DFQATT and SNEGSKA (reference sequence). CDR3 DNA (partial): TGCAGTGCTACTGACAGGGGCAGACAGCCC. Protein product: CSATDRGRQP. The CDR3 in its entirety is CSATDRGRQPQHF.